A few counts support the clone carrying this T cell receptor (beta chain). PBMCs were derived from 9.5 to 10 ml fresh peripheral blood. The CDR3 regions of TCR beta were amplified from RNA transcripts. RT-PCR in the first round (using the HTBI primer set) targeted the TCR CDR3. MiXCR was run by TCRdb on the multiplex PCR reads, yielding one entry per CDR3 protein. The sample carries about 560,000 distinct CDR3 sequences, roughly 15% recorded once. The germline gives CDR1 LNHDA, CDR2 SQIVND (reference sequence). Trimming at V came to 6 bases and at J to 5 bases, leaving 8 bases not matched to a gene. CDR3 length: 15 amino acids. The record originates from a study of T cells in Graves' hyperthyroidism and ophthalmopathy.

Source material: blood. The origin of this receptor is a woman aged 40 to 50 with Graves' hyperthyroidism. The V gene is TRBV19, the J gene TRBJ1-1; 11 bases align to TRBD1. CDR3 sequence: CASRGPGTGGTEAFF. The CDR3 nucleotides are TGTGCCAGTAGAGGCCCGGGGACAGGGGGTACTGAAGCTTTCTTT.